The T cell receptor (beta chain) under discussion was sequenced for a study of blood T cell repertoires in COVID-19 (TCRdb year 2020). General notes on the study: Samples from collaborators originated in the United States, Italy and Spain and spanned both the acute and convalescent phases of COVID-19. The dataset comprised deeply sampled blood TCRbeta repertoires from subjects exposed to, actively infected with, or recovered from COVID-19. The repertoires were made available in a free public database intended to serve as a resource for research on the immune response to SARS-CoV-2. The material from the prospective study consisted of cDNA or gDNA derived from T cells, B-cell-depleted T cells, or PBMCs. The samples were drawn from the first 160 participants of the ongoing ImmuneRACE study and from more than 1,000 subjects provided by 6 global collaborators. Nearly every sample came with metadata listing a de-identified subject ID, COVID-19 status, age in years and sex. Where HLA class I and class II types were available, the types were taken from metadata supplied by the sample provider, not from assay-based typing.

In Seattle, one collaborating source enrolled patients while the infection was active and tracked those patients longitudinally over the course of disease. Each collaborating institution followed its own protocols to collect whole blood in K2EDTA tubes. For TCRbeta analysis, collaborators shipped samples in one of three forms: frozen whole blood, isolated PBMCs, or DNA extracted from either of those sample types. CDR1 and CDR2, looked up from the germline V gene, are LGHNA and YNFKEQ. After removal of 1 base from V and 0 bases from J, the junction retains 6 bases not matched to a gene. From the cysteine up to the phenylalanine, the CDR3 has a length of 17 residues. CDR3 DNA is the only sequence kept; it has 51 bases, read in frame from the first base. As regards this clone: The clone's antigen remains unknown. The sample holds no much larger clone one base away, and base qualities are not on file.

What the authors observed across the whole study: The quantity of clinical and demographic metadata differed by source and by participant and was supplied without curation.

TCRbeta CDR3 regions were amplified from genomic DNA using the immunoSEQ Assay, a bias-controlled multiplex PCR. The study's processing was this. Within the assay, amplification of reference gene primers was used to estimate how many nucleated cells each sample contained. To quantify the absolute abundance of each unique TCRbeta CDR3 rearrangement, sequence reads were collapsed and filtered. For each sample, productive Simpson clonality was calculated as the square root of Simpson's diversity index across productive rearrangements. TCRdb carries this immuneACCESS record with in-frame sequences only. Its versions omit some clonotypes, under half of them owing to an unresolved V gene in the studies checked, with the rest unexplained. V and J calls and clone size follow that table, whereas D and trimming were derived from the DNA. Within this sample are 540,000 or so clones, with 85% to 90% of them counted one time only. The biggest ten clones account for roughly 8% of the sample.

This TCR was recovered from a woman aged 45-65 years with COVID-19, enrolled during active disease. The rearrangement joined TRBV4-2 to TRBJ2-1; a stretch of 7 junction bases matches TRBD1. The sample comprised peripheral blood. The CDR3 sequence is CASSQVGTESSYNEQFF. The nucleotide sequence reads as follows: TGTGCCAGCAGCCAAGTCGGGACAGAGAGCTCCTACAATGAGCAGTTCTTC.